The clone carrying this T cell receptor (beta chain) was counted many times. Its antigen remains unknown. The sample originates from a study of T cells after yellow fever vaccination. Study-wide findings and caveats: FACS-sorted repertoires could contain abundant clonotypes contaminating from the bulk population.

Germline CDR1 and CDR2: SGHRS and YFSETQ. The length of the CDR3 is 14 residues. Trimming stripped 1 base from V and 5 bases from J, with 12 bases between. TCRdb called the 5' RACE reads again in MiXCR, with one record for every CDR3 protein. Of about 69,000 distinct CDR3 sequences listed, roughly 6% are singletons. This TCR was sampled from a man aged 18 to 29 who received the YFV17D yellow fever vaccine. Sequencing used CD4+ T cells sorted from PBMCs, obtained less than 16 days after the first yellow fever vaccination. The chain is built from TRBV5-1 and TRBJ1-1, with D possibly TRBD1 on 5 matching bases. CDR3 DNA: TGCGCCAGCAGCTTGTTAGGGGCGCGAACTGAAGCTTTCTTT. The encoded protein is CASSLLGARTEAFF.